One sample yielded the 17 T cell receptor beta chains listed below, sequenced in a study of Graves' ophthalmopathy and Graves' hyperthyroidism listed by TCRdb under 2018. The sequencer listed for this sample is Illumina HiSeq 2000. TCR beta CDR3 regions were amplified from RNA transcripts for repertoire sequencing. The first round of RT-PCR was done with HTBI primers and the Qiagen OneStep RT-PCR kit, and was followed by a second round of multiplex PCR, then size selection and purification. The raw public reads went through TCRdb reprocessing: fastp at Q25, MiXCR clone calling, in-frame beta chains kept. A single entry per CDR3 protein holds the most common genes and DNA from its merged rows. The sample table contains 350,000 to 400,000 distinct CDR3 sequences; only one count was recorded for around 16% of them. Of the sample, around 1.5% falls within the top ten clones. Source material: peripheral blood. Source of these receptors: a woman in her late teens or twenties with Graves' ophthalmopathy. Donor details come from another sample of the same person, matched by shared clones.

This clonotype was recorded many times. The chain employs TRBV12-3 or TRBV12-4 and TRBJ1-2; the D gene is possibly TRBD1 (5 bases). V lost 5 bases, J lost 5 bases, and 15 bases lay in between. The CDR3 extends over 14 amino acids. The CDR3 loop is CASSGGGGKYGYTF. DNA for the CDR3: TGTGCCAGCAGTGGTGGGGGGGGGAAGTATGGCTACACCTTC.

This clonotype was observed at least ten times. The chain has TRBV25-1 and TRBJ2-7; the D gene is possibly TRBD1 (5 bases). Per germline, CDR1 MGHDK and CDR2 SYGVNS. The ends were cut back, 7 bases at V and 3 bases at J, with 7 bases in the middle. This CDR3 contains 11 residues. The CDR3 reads CASTGYYEQYF. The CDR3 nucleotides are TGTGCCAGCACAGGGTACTACGAGCAGTACTTC.

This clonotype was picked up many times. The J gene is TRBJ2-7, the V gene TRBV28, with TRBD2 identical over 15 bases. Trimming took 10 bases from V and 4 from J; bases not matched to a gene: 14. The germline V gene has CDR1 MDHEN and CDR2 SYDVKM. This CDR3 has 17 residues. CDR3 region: CATFDGGTSGRPYEQYF. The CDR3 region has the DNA TGTGCCACCTTCGATGGGGGGACTAGCGGGAGGCCGTACGAGCAGTACTTC.

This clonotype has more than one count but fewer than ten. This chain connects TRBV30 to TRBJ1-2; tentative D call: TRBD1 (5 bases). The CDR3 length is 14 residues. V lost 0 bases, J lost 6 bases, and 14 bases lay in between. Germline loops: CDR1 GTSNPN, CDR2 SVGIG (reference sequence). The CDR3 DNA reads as TGTGCCTGGAGTGTACGGATGGGCAGGGATGGCTACACCTTC. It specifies CAWSVRMGRDGYTF.

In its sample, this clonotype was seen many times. In nucleotides, the CDR3 is TGTGCCAGCAGCCCCGGGACACTTCCATTCAAAACCTACGAGCAGTACTTC. This gives the protein CASSPGTLPFKTYEQYF. V usage is TRBV5-6 and J usage is TRBJ2-7, with a tentative D call TRBD1 (6 bases). There are 17 residues in the CDR3. Germline values: CDR1 SGHDT, CDR2 YYEEEE. Trimming took 4 bases from V and 2 from J, leaving 22 bases between them.

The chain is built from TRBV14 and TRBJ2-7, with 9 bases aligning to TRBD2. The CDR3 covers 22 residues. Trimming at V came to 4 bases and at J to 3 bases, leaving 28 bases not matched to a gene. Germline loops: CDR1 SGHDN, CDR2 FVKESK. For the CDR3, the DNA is TGTGCCAGCAGCCCACAGCCCCCGACTAGCGGCCTACCCGCCAGACGTGACTACGAGCAGTACTTC. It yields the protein CASSPQPPTSGLPARRDYEQYF.

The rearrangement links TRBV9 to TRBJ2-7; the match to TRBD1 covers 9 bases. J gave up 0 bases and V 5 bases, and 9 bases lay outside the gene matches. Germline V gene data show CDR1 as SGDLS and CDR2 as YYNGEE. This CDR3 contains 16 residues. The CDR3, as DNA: TGTGCCAGCAGTGCAATACAGGGGGCCACCTCCTACGAGCAGTACTTC. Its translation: CASSAIQGATSYEQYF.

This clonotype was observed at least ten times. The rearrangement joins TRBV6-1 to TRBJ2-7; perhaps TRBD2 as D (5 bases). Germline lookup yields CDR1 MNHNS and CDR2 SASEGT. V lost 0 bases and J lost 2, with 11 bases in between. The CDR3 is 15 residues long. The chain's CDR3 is CASSEAHDGTYEQYF. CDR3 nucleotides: TGTGCCAGCAGTGAAGCGCACGACGGGACCTACGAGCAGTACTTC.

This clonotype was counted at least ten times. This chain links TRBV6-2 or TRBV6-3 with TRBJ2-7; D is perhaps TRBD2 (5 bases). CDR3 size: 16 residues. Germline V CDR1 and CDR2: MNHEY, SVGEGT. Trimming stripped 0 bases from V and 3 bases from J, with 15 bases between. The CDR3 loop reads CASSYSTARTDYEQYF. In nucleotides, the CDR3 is TGTGCCAGCAGTTACTCGACGGCGCGGACTGACTACGAGCAGTACTTC.

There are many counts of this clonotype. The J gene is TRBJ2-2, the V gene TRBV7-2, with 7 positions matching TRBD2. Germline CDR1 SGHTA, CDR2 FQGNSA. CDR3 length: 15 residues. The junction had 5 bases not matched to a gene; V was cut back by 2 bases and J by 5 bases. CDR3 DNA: TGTGCCAGCAGCTTACTAGCGGTACTTACCGGGGAGCTGTTTTTT. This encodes CASSLLAVLTGELFF.

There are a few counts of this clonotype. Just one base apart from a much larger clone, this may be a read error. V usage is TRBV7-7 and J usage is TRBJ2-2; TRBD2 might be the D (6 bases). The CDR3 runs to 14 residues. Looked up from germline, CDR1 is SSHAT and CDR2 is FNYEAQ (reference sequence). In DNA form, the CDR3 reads TGTGCTAGCAGCTTAGTTCTAGCGACCGGGGAGCTGTTTTTT. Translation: CASSLVLATGELFF. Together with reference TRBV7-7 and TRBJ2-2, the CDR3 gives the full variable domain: GAGVSQSPRYKVTKRGQDVTLRCDPISSHATLYWYQQALGQGPEFLTYFNYEAQPDKSGLPSDRFSAERPEGSISTLTIQRTEQRDSAMYRCASSLVLATGELFFGEGSRLTVL.

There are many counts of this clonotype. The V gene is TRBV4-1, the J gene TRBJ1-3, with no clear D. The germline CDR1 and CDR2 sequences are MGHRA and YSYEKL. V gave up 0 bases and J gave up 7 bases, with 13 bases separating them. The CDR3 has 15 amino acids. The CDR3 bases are TGCGCCAGCAGCCAAGACCCAACTGCTCGGAACACCATATATTTT. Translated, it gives CASSQDPTARNTIYF.

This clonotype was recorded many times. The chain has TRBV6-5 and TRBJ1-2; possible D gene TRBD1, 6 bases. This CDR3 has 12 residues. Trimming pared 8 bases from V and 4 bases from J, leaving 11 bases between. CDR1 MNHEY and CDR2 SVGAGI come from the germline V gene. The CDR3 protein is CASGGGPYGYTF. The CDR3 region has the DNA TGTGCCAGCGGGGGGGGGCCCTATGGCTACACCTTC.

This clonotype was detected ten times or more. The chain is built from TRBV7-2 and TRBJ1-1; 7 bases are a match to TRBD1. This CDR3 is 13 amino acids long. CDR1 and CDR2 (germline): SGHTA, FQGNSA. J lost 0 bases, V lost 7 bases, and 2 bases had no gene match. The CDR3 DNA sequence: TGTGCCAGCAACGACAGGGTGAACACTGAAGCTTTCTTT. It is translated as CASNDRVNTEAFF.

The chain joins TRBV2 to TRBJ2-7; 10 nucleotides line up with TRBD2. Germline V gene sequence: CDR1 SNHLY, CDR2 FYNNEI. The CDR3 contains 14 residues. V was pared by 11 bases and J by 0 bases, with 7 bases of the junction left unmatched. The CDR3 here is CAASGGQPSYEQYF. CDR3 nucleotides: TGTGCCGCTAGCGGGGGACAACCCTCCTACGAGCAGTACTTC.

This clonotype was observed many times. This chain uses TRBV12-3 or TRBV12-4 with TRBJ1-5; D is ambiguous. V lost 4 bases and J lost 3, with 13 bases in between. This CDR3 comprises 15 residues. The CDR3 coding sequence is TGTGCCAGCAGTTCGTCCCCCTGGGACAATCAGCCCCAGCATTTT. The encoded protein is CASSSSPWDNQPQHF.

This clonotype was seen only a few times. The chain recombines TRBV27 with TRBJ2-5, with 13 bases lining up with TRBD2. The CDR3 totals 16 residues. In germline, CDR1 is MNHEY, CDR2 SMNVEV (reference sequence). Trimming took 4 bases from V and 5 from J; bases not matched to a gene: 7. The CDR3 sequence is CASSSTGLAGVETQYF. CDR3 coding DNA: TGTGCCAGCAGTTCCACCGGACTAGCGGGAGTGGAGACCCAGTACTTC.